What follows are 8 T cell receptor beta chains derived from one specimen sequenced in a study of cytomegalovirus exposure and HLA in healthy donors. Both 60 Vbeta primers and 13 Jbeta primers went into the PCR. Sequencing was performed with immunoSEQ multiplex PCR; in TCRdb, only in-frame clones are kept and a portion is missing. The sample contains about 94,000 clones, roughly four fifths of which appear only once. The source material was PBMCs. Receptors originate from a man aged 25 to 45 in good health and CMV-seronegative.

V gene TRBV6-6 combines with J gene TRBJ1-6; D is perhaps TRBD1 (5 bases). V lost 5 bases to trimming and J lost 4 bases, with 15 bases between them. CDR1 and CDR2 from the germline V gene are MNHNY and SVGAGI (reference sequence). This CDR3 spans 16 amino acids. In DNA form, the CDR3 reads TGTGCCAGCAGTATAACAGGTTCTCCGTATAATTCACCCCTCCACTTT. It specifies CASSITGSPYNSPLHF.

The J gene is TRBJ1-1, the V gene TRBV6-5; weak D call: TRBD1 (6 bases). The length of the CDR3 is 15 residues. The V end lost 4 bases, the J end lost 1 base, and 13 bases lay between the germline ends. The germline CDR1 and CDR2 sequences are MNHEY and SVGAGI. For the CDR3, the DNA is TGTGCCAGCAGTTCGCCGGGACACCCGAACACTGAAGCTTTCTTT. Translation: CASSSPGHPNTEAFF.

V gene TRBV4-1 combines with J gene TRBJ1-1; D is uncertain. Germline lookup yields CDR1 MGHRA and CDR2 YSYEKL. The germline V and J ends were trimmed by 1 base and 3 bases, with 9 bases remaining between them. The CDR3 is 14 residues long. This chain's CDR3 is CASSQGPSYTEAFF. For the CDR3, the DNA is TGCGCCAGCAGCCAAGGGCCCTCCTACACTGAAGCTTTCTTT.

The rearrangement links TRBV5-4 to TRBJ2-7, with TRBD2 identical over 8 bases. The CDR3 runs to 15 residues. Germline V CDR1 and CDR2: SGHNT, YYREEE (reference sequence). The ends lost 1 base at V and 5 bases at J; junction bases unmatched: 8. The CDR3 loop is CASSLNRASGHEQYF. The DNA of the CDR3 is TGTGCCAGCAGCTTGAATCGGGCTAGCGGGCACGAGCAGTACTTC.

The DNA for the CDR3 is TGTGCCAGCTCACCTCCCGGGTATCAGGGCGCCCCCTCTGGAAACACCATATATTTT. Its translation: CASSPPGYQGAPSGNTIYF. This sequence joins TRBV18 and TRBJ1-3; possible D gene TRBD1, 5 bases. Germline V gene sequence: CDR1 KGHSH, CDR2 LQKENI. This CDR3 contains 19 residues. Trimming stripped 3 bases from V and 0 bases from J, with 21 bases between.

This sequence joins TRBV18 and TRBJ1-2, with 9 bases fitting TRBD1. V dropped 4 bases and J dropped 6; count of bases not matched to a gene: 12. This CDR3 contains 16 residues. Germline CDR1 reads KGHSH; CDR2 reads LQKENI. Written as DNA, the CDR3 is TGTGCCAGCTCACTCGAACCGGGACAGGGTATTCATGGCTACACCTTC. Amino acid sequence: CASSLEPGQGIHGYTF.

The CDR3 DNA follows: TGTGCCAGCTCAACGCGACTAGCGGGAGGGGAGACCCAGTACTTC. Translating gives CASSTRLAGGETQYF. This chain connects TRBV18 to TRBJ2-5; 14 nucleotides align to TRBD2. Germline CDR1 reads KGHSH; CDR2 reads LQKENI. CDR3 length equals 15 residues. Trimming at V came to 5 bases and at J to 5 bases, leaving 4 bases not matched to a gene.

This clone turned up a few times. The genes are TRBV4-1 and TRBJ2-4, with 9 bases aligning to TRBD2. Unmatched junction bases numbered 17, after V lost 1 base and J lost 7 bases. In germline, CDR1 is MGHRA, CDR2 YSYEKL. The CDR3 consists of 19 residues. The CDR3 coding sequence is TGCGCCAGCAGCCAAGGGTTGTTGGGGCGGCGGGGGGGCGGGAACATTCAGTACTTC. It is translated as CASSQGLLGRRGGGNIQYF.